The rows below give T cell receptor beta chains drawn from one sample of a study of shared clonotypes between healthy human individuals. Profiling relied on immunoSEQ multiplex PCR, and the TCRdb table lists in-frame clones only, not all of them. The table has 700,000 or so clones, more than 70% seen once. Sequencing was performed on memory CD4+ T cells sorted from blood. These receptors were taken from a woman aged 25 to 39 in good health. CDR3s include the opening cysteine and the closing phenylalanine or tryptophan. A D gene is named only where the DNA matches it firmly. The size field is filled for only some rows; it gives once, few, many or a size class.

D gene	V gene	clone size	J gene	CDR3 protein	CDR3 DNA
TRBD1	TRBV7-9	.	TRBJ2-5	CASSWGDRGSETQYF	TGTGCCAGCAGCTGGGGGGACAGGGGGAGCGAGACCCAGTACTTC
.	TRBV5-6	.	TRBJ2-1	CASSLAVTETYNEQFF	TGTGCCAGCAGCTTGGCCGTCACAGAAACCTACAATGAGCAGTTCTTC
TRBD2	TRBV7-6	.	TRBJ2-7	CASSSRASGSYEQYF	TGTGCCAGCAGCTCCCGGGCTAGCGGGAGCTACGAGCAGTACTTC
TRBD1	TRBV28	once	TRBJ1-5	CASRTGLSNQPQHF	TGTGCCAGCAGGACAGGGTTGAGCAATCAGCCCCAGCATTTT
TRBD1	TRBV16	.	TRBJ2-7	CASSLGGAQGYEQYF	TGTGCCAGCAGCCTAGGGGGCGCACAGGGGTACGAGCAGTACTTC
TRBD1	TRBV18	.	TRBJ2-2	CASSRVGQVNTGELFF	TGTGCCAGCTCACGTGTGGGACAGGTGAACACCGGGGAGCTGTTTTTT
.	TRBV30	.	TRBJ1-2	CAWTLFGQINYGYTF	TGTGCCTGGACCCTTTTCGGACAGATTAACTATGGCTACACCTTC
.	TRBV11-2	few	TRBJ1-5	CASSFGQNNQPQHF	TGTGCCAGCAGCTTCGGACAGAACAATCAGCCCCAGCATTTT
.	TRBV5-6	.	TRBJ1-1	CASSLFTQDTEAFF	TGTGCCAGCAGCTTGTTTACCCAGGACACTGAAGCTTTCTTT
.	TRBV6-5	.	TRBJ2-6	CASSLTGSGANVLTF	TGTGCCAGCAGTTTAACGGGATCTGGGGCCAACGTCCTGACTTTC
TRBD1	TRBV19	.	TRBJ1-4	CASKEGTDNEKLFF	TGTGCCAGTAAAGAAGGGACAGACAATGAAAAACTGTTTTTT
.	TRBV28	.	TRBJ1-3	CASVRESTGNTIYF	TGTGCCAGCGTGCGGGAATCGACTGGAAACACCATATATTTT
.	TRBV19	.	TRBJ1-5	CASSIRQGGRQPQHF	TGTGCCAGTAGTATTAGGCAGGGCGGACGTCAGCCCCAGCATTTT
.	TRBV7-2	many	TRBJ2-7	CASSAQASYEQYF	TGTGCCAGCAGCGCACAGGCCTCCTACGAGCAGTACTTC
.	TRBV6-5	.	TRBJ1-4	CASSYAANRNNEKLFF	TGTGCCAGCAGTTACGCGGCGAACAGGAATAATGAAAAACTGTTTTTT
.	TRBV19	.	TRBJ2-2	CASMSGTFTGELFF	TGTGCCAGTATGAGCGGAACCTTCACCGGGGAGCTGTTTTTT
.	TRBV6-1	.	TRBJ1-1	CASSQRGGNTEAFF	TGTGCCAGCAGCCAGCGTGGGGGGAACACTGAAGCTTTCTTT
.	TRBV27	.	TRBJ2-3	CASSLFQDDTQYF	TGTGCCAGCAGTTTATTCCAGGATGATACGCAGTATTTT
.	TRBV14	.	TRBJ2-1	CASSQDFGTGGYNEQFF	TGTGCCAGCAGCCAAGATTTTGGGACCGGCGGTTACAATGAGCAGTTCTTC
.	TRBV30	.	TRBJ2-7	CAWSRGGGQTYEQYF	TGTGCCTGGAGCCGGGGAGGGGGCCAAACCTACGAGCAGTACTTC
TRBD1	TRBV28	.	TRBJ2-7	CASTSGQVVWYEQYF	TGTGCCAGCACCAGCGGACAGGTTGTCTGGTACGAGCAGTACTTC
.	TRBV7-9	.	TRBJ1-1	CASSLGRGLGDTEAFF	TGTGCCAGCAGCTTAGGGCGAGGTTTGGGGGACACTGAAGCTTTCTTT
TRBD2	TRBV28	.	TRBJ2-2	CASSRLAGRGTGELFF	TGTGCCAGCAGTCGCTTAGCGGGAAGGGGGACCGGGGAGCTGTTTTTT
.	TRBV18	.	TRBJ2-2	CASSPRLGTKSPTGELFF	TGTGCCAGCTCACCGCGCCTCGGGACGAAATCCCCCACCGGGGAGCTGTTTTTT
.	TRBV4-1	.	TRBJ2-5	CASSQSDRTQETQYF	TGCGCCAGCAGCCAATCTGACAGGACCCAAGAGACCCAGTACTTC
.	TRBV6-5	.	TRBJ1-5	CASNNPGKPQHF	TGTGCCAGCAACAATCCAGGAAAGCCCCAGCATTTT
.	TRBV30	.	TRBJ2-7	CAWSLGSSYEQYF	TGTGCCTGGAGTTTGGGGAGCTCCTACGAGCAGTACTTC
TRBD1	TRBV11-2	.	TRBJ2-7	CASSSISGTGSLEQYF	TGTGCCAGCAGCTCTATATCCGGGACAGGGTCTCTCGAGCAGTACTTC
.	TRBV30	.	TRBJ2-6	CASRSSGANVLTF	TGTGCCAGCAGGAGCTCTGGGGCCAACGTCCTGACTTTC
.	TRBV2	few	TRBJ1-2	CASSPNGDPWRGYTF	TGTGCCAGCAGCCCGAACGGGGACCCCTGGCGTGGCTACACCTTC
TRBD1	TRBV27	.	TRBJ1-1	CASRGQERAEAFF	TGTGCCAGCAGGGGACAGGAAAGGGCTGAAGCTTTCTTT
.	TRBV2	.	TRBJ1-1	CASRRTVNTEAFF	TGTGCCAGCAGACGGACGGTGAACACTGAAGCTTTCTTT
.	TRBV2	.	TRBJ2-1	CASQYRQRLNEQFF	TGTGCCAGCCAATACCGACAGAGGCTAAATGAGCAGTTCTTC
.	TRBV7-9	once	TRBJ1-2	CASSQRDPDYGYTF	TGTGCCAGCAGCCAAAGGGACCCGGACTATGGCTACACCTTC
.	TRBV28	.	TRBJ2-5	CASTGGGFLETQYF	TGTGCCAGCACGGGGGGCGGGTTTTTGGAGACCCAGTACTTC
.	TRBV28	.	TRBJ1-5	CASRPRAWGNQPQHF	TGTGCCAGCAGACCCAGGGCCTGGGGTAATCAGCCCCAGCATTTT
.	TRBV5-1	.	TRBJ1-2	CASSQTGNYGYTF	TGCGCCAGCAGCCAAACAGGGAACTATGGCTACACCTTC
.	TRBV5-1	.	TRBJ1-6	CASRVTGKNSPLHF	TGCGCCAGCAGAGTCACAGGGAAAAATTCACCCCTCCACTTT
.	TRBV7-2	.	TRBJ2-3	CASSSPEGRGPDTQYF	TGTGCCAGCAGCTCCCCGGAGGGGCGGGGCCCAGATACGCAGTATTTT
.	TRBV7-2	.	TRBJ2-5	CASSFSAGEKTQYF	TGTGCCAGCAGCTTCTCCGCCGGGGAGAAGACCCAGTACTTC
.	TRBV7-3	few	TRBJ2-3	CASSSYQEDTQYF	TGTGCCAGCAGCTCCTACCAGGAAGATACGCAGTATTTT
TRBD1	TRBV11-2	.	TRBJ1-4	CASSRGGPNEKLFF	TGTGCCAGCAGCCGAGGGGGCCCTAATGAAAAACTGTTTTTT
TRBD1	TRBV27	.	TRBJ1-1	CASRGQGRYSEAFF	TGTGCCAGCAGGGGACAGGGGAGGTATTCTGAAGCTTTCTTT
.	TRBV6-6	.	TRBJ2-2	CASSYRSSNTGELFF	TGTGCCAGCAGTTACCGGTCGTCGAACACCGGGGAGCTGTTTTTT
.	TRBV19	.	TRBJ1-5	CASRTGRSDQPQHF	TGTGCCAGTAGGACCGGACGGTCCGATCAGCCCCAGCATTTT
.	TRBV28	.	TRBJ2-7	CASSLPLHDEQYF	TGTGCCAGCAGTTTGCCTTTGCACGACGAGCAGTACTTC
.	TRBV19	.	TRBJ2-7	CASSIPGTPGYEQYF	TGTGCCAGTAGTATTCCCGGGACACCCGGCTACGAGCAGTACTTC
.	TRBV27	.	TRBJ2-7	CASSLRRGHEQYF	TGTGCCAGCAGTTTACGCAGGGGCCACGAGCAGTACTTC
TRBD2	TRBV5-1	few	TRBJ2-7	CASSQGTSGVEQYF	TGCGCCAGCAGCCAGGGGACTAGCGGGGTCGAGCAGTACTTC
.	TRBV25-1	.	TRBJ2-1	CASSEVYEQFF	TGTGCCAGCAGTGAGGTCTATGAGCAGTTCTTC
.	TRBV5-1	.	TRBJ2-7	CASSLAQNLYSYEQYF	TGCGCCAGCAGCTTGGCCCAGAATCTCTACTCCTACGAGCAGTACTTC